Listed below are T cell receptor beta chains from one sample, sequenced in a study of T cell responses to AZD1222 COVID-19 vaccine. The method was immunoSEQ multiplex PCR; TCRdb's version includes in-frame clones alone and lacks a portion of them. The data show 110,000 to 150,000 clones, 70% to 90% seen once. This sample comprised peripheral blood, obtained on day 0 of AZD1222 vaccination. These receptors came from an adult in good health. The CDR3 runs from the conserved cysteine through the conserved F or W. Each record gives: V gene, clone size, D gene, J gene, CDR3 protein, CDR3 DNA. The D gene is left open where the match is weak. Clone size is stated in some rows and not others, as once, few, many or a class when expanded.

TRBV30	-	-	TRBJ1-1	CAWRWIENTEAFF	TGTGCCTGGAGGTGGATAGAGAACACTGAAGCTTTCTTT
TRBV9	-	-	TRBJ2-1	CASSEGSAQSSYNEQFF	TGTGCCAGCAGCGAAGGTAGCGCCCAGAGCTCCTACAATGAGCAGTTCTTC
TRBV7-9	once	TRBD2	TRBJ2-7	CASSLGWAAGGLGEQYF	TGTGCCAGCAGCTTAGGATGGGCAGCGGGGGGGCTAGGCGAGCAGTACTTC
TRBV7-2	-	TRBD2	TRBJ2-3	CASSYSTSGGPDTQYF	TGTGCCAGCAGCTACTCGACTAGCGGGGGGCCCGATACGCAGTATTTT
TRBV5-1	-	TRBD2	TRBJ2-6	CASSPGTSGLSGANVLTF	TGCGCCAGCAGCCCCGGGACTAGCGGCCTCTCTGGGGCCAACGTCCTGACTTTC
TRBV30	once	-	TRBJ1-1	CAWSANRDTEAFF	TGTGCCTGGAGTGCGAACCGGGACACTGAAGCTTTCTTT
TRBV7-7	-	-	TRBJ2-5	CASSSGTQIQETQYF	TGTGCTAGCAGCTCCGGGACTCAAATACAAGAGACCCAGTACTTC
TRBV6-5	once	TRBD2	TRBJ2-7	CASSYAGGGRAYEQYF	TGTGCCAGCAGTTACGCCGGTGGCGGGAGGGCCTACGAGCAGTACTTC
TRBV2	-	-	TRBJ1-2	CASRAGLGYGYTF	TGTGCCAGTAGGGCAGGGCTCGGCTATGGCTACACCTTC
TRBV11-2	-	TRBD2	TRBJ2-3	CASSEISGTSGNTQYF	TGTGCCAGCAGCGAAATTAGCGGGACGTCGGGGAATACGCAGTATTTT
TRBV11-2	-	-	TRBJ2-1	CASSLAEVEQFF	TGTGCCAGCAGCTTAGCCGAGGTTGAGCAGTTCTTC
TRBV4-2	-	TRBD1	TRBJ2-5	CASSQEGRTGPETQYF	TGTGCCAGCAGCCAAGAAGGAAGGACAGGGCCAGAGACCCAGTACTTC
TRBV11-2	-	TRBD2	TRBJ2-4	CASSPIAGVGIQYF	TGTGCCAGCAGCCCTATAGCGGGAGTGGGCATTCAGTACTTC
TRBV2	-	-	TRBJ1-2	CASSEGRVLNYGYTF	TGTGCCAGCAGTGAAGGCAGGGTTTTGAACTATGGCTACACCTTC
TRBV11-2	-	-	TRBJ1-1	CASSPLVEAFF	TGTGCCAGCAGCCCCCTAGTTGAAGCTTTCTTT
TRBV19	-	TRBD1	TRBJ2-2	CASSIEQGATGELFF	TGTGCCAGTAGTATTGAACAGGGGGCCACCGGGGAGCTGTTTTTT
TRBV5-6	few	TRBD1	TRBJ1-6	CASSPTGPNSPLHF	TGTGCCAGCAGCCCGACAGGGCCGAATTCACCCCTCCACTTT
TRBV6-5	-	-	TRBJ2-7	CASSYSPHYEQYF	TGTGCCAGCAGTTACTCCCCCCACTACGAGCAGTACTTC
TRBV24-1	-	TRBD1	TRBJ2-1	CATSGPGQGNNEQFF	TGTGCCACCAGTGGACCGGGACAGGGAAACAATGAGCAGTTCTTC
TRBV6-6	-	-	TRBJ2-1	CASRGRGPEDEQFF	TGTGCCAGCAGGGGACGGGGGCCAGAGGATGAGCAGTTCTTC
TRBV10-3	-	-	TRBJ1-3	CAISEWGKATDNTIYF	TGTGCCATCAGTGAGTGGGGGAAAGCTACGGATAACACCATATATTTT
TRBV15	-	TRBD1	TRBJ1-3	CATSRERGQWDTIYF	TGTGCCACCAGCAGAGAAAGGGGGCAGTGGGACACCATATATTTT
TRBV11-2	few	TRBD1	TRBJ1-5	CASSLGGQGYQPQHF	TGTGCCAGCAGCTTAGGGGGACAGGGGTATCAGCCCCAGCATTTT
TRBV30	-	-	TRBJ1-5	CAWSRNQGNQPQHF	TGTGCCTGGAGCCGAAATCAGGGAAATCAGCCCCAGCATTTT
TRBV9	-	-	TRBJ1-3	CASSAPSLPSGNTIYF	TGTGCCAGCAGCGCCCCTTCGCTTCCCTCTGGAAACACCATATATTTT
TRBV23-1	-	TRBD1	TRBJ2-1	CASSQWVYRGKHNEQFF	TGCGCCAGCAGTCAATGGGTCTACAGGGGAAAGCACAATGAGCAGTTCTTC
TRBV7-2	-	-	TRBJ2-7	CASSLAWQNYEQYF	TGTGCCAGCAGCTTAGCTTGGCAGAACTACGAGCAGTACTTC
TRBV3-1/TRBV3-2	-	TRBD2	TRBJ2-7	CASSPSPGGKYEQYF	TGTGCCAGCAGCCCATCCCCGGGGGGGAAATACGAGCAGTACTTC
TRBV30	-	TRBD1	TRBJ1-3	CARRTGSSGNTIYF	TGTGCCCGCCGGACAGGTAGCTCTGGAAACACCATATATTTT
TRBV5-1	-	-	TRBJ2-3	CASSLQRGGDTQYF	TGCGCCAGCAGCTTGCAGAGGGGGGGAGATACGCAGTATTTT
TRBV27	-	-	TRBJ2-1	CASSLSLKGEQFF	TGTGCCAGCAGTTTATCGTTAAAGGGTGAGCAGTTCTTC
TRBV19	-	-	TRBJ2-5	CATKPGSHRGTQYF	TGTGCCACCAAACCAGGGTCCCATCGGGGGACCCAGTACTTC
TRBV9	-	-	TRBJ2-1	CASSVDAAATYNEQFF	TGTGCCAGCAGCGTAGACGCGGCTGCAACCTACAATGAGCAGTTCTTC
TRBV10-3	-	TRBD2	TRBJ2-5	CASAGGFQETQYF	TGTGCCTCAGCGGGAGGTTTTCAAGAGACCCAGTACTTC
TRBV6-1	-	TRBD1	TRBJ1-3	CASIKQGEGNTIYF	TGTGCCAGCATTAAACAGGGGGAGGGAAACACCATATATTTT
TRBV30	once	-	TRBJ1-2	CAWSGGGPRIHF	TGTGCCTGGAGTGGAGGGGGACCCCGTATCCACTTC
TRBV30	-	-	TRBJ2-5	CAWSDKRTQYF	TGTGCCTGGAGTGATAAGAGAACCCAGTACTTC
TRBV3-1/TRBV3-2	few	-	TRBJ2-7	CASSLGLQSYEQYF	TGTGCCAGCAGCCTTGGTCTTCAGTCCTACGAGCAGTACTTC
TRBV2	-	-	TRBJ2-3	CASSVGDSPSGTDTQYF	TGTGCCAGCAGTGTAGGGGATTCTCCTAGCGGCACAGATACGCAGTATTTT
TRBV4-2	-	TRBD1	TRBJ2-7	CASSQGTGDYEQYF	TGTGCCAGCAGCCAAGGGACAGGGGACTACGAGCAGTACTTC
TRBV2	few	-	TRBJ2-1	CASSETGEVFF	TGTGCCAGCAGTGAAACGGGGGAGGTGTTCTTC
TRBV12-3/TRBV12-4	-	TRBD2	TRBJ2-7	CASGSGIAYEQYF	TGTGCCAGCGGTAGCGGGATAGCCTACGAGCAGTACTTC
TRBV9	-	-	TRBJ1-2	CASSLTPNYGYTF	TGTGCCAGCAGCCTAACACCAAACTATGGCTACACCTTC
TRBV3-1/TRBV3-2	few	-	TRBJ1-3	CASSQGSRGGVWNTIYF	TGTGCCAGCAGCCAAGGCTCTAGGGGTGGAGTGTGGAACACCATATATTTT
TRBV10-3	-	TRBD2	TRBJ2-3	CAIRGGTDTQYF	TGTGCCATCAGGGGAGGGACAGATACGCAGTATTTT
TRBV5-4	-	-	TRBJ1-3	CASSLATGGNTIYF	TGTGCCAGCAGCTTGGCCACGGGAGGAAACACCATATATTTT
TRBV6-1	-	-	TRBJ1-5	CASSEASGSRQPQHF	TGTGCCAGCAGTGAAGCCTCAGGGTCCCGTCAGCCCCAGCATTTT
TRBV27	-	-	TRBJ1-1	CASSRTAYTEAFF	TGTGCCAGCAGTCGGACAGCCTACACTGAAGCTTTCTTT
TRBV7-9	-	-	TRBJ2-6	CASSLTLTFLTF	TGTGCCAGCAGCCTCACCTTGACGTTCCTGACTTTC
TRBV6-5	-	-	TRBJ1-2	CASSSSGAYGYTF	TGTGCCAGCAGTTCCTCGGGGGCTTATGGCTACACCTTC
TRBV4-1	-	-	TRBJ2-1	CASSQGQGLVYNEQFF	TGCGCCAGCAGCCAAGGCCAGGGGCTGGTCTACAATGAGCAGTTCTTC
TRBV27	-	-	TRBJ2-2	CASSLRRLTGELFF	TGTGCCAGCAGTTTGAGGCGGTTGACCGGGGAGCTGTTTTTT
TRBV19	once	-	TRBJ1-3	CASSYGPSSGNTIYF	TGTGCCAGTAGCTACGGACCGAGCTCTGGAAACACCATATATTTT
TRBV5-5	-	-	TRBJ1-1	CASSLVPRQDTEAFF	TGTGCCAGCAGCTTGGTGCCGCGGCAGGACACTGAAGCTTTCTTT
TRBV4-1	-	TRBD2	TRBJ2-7	CASSQRLAETYEQYF	TGCGCCAGCAGCCAAAGACTAGCGGAAACCTACGAGCAGTACTTC